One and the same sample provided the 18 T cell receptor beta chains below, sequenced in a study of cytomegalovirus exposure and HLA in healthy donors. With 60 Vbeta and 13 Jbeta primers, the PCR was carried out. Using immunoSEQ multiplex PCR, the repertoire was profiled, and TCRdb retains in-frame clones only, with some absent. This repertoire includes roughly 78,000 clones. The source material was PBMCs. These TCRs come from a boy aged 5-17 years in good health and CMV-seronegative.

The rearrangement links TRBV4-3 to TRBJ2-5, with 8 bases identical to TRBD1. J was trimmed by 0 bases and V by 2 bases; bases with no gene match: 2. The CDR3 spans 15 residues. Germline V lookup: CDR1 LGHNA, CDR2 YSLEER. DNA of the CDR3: TGCGCCAGCAGCCAAAACAGGGGGGACCAAGAGACCCAGTACTTC. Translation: CASSQNRGDQETQYF.

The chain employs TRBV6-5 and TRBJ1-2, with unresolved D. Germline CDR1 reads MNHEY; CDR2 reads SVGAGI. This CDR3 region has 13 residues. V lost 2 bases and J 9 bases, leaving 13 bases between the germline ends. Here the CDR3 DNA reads TGTGCCAGCAGTTACGTCGGTCGGGAGAGCTACACCTTC. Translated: CASSYVGRESYTF.

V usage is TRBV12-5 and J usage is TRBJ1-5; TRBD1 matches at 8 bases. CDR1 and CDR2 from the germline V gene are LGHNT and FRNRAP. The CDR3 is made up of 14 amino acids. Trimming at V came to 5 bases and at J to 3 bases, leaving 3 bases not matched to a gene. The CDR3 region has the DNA TGTGCTAGTGGTCCGGGACAGGTCAATCAGCCCCAGCATTTT. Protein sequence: CASGPGQVNQPQHF.

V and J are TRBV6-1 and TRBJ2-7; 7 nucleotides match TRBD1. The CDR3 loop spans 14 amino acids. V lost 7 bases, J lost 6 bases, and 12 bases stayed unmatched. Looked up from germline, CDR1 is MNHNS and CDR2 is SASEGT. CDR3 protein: CASTSQQGMGEQYF. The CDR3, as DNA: TGTGCCAGCACCAGCCAACAGGGGATGGGCGAGCAGTACTTC.

CDR3 nucleotide sequence: TGTGCCAGCAGCTTGGGACTAGCGGGAGGCGAAAAGACCCAGTACTTC. As protein: CASSLGLAGGEKTQYF. This chain uses TRBV5-6 with TRBJ2-5; TRBD2 matches 13 bases. The CDR3 loop spans 16 amino acids. With 0 bases clipped from V and 6 bases from J, the junction kept 5 bases outside the gene matches. CDR1 is SGHDT and CDR2 is YYEEEE in the germline V gene.

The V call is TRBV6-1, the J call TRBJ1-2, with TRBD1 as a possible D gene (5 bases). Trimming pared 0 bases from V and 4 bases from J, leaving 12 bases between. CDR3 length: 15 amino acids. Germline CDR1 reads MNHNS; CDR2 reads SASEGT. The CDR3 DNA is TGTGCCAGCAGTGAAGCCCGACAGAGCCTCTATGGCTACACCTTC. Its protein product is CASSEARQSLYGYTF.

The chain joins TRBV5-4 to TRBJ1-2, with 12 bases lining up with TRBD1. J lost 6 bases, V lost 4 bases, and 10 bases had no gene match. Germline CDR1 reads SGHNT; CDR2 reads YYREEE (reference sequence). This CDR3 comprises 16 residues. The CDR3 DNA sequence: TGTGCCAGCAGCCCGCCGGGACAGGGGGCGTTTGATGGCTACACCTTC. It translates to CASSPPGQGAFDGYTF.

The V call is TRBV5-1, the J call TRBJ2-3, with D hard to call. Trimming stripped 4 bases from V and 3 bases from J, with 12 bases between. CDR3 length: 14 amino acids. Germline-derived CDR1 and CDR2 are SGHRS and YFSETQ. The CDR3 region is CASSPQAVTDTQYF. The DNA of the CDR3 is TGCGCCAGCAGCCCGCAGGCAGTGACAGATACGCAGTATTTT. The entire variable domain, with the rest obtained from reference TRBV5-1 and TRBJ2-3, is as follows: KAGVTQTPRYLIKTRGQQVTLSCSPISGHRSVSWYQQTPGQGLQFLFEYFSETQRNKGNFPGRFSGRQFSNSRSEMNVSTLELGDSALYLCASSPQAVTDTQYFGPGTRLTVL.

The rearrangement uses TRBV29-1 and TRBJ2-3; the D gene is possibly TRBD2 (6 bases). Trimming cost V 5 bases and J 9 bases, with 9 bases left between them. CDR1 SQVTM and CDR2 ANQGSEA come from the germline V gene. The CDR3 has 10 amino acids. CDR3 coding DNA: TGCAGCGTTAGGAGGGGCACGCAGTATTTT. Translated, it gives CSVRRGTQYF.

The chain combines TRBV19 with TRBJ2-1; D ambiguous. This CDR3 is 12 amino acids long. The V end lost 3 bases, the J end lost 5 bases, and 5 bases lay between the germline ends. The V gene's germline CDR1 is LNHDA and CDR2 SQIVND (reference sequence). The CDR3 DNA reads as TGTGCCAGTAGTATCGTCCACAATGAGCAGTTCTTC. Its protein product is CASSIVHNEQFF.

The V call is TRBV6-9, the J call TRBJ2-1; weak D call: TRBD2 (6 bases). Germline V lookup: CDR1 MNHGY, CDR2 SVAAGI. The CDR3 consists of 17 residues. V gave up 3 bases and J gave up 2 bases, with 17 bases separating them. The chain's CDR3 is CASSYPDLRGTYNEQFF. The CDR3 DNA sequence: TGTGCCAGCAGTTACCCCGATTTGCGGGGTACCTACAATGAGCAGTTCTTC.

The CDR3 nucleotides are TGTGCCAGCTCACCCCTCTTAGGGATTCCCACAGGAGAGACCCAGTACTTC. Its translation is CASSPLLGIPTGETQYF. The chain carries TRBV18 and TRBJ2-5; possible D gene TRBD1, 5 bases. V was cut by 3 bases and J by 4 bases, with 21 bases left in between. CDR1 is KGHSH, CDR2 LQKENI, per germline. There are 17 residues in the CDR3.

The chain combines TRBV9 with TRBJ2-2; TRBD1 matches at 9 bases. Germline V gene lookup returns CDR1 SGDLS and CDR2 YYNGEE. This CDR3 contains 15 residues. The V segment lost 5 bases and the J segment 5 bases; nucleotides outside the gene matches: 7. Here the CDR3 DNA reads TGTGCCAGCAGTAAAGGGGACAGGGATACCGGGGAGCTGTTTTTT. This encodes CASSKGDRDTGELFF.

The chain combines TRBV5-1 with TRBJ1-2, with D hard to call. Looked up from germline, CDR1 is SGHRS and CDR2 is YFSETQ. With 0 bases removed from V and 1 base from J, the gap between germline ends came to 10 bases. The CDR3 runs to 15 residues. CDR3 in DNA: TGCGCCAGCAGCTTGGGGCAGGCATATAACTATGGCTACACCTTC. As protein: CASSLGQAYNYGYTF.

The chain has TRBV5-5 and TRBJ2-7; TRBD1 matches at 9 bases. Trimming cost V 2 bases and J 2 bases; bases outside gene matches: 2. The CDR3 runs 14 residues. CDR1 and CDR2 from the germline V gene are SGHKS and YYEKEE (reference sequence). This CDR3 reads CASSLQGAPYEQYF. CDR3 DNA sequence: TGTGCCAGCAGCTTACAGGGGGCCCCCTACGAGCAGTACTTC.

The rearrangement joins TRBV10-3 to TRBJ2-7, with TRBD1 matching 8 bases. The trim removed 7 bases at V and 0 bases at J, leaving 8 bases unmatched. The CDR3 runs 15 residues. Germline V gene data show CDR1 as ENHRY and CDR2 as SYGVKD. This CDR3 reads CAITPDRGSSYEQYF. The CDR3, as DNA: TGTGCCATCACTCCAGACAGGGGATCCTCCTACGAGCAGTACTTC.

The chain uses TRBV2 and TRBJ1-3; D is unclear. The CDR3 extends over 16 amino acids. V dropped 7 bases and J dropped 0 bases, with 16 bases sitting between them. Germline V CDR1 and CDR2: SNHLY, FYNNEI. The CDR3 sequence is CASTLEAFYSGNTIYF. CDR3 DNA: TGTGCCAGCACGTTGGAGGCTTTTTACTCTGGAAACACCATATATTTT. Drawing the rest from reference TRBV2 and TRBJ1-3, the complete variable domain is EPEVTQTPSHQVTQMGQEVILRCVPISNHLYFYWYRQILGQKVEFLVSFYNNEISEKSEIFDDQFSVERPDGSNFTLKIRSTKLEDSAMYFCASTLEAFYSGNTIYFGEGSWLTVV.

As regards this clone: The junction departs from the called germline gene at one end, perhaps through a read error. The CDR3, as DNA: TGTGCCAGCTGTGAAGCGGGCCAGGGCCAAGAGACCCAGTACTTC. This sequence encodes CASCEAGQGQETQYF. The rearrangement joins TRBV2 to TRBJ2-5; D may be TRBD2 (6 bases). Germline V gene lookup returns CDR1 SNHLY and CDR2 FYNNEI. CDR3 length: 15 amino acids.